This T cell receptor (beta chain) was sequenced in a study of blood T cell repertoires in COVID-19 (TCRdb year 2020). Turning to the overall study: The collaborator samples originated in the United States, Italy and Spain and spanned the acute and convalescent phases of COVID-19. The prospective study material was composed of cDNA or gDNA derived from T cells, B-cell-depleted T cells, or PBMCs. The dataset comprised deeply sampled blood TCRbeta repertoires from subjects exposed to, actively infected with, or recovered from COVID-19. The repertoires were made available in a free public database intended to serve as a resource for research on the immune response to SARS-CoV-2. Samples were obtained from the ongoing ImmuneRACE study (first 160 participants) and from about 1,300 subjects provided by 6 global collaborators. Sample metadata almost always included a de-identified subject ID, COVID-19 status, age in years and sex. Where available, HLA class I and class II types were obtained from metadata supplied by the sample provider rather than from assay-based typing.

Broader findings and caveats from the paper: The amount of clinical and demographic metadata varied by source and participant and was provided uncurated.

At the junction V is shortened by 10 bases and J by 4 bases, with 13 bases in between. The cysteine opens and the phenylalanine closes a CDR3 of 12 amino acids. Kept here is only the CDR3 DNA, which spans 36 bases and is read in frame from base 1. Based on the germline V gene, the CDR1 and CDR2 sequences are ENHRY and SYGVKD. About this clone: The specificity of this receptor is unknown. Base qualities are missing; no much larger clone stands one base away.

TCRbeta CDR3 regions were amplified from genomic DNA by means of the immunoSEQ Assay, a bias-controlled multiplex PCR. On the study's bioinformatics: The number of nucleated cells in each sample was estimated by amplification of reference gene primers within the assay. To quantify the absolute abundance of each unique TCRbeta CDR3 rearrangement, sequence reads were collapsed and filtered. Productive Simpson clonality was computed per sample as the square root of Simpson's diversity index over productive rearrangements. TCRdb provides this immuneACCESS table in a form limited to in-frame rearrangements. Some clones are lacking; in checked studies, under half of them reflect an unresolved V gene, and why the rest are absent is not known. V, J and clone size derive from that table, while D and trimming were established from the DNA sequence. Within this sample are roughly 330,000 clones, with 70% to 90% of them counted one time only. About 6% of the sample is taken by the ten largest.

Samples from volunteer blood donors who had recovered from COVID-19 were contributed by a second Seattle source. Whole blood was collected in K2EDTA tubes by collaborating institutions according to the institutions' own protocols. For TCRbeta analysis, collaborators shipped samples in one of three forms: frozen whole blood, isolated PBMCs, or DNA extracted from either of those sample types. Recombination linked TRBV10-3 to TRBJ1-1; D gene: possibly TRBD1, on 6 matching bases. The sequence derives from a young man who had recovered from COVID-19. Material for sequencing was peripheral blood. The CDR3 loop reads CATHEQGTEAFF. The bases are TGTGCCACACATGAACAGGGCACTGAAGCTTTCTTT.